Listed here are 15 T cell receptor beta chains from one sample, sequenced in a study of blood T cell repertoires in COVID-19. TCRdb's table, derived via immunoSEQ multiplex PCR, lists solely in-frame clones and lacks some. The repertoire consists of fewer than 250,000 clones, with roughly 86% occurring once and the leading ten covering 2% to 2.5%. Input material: PBMCs or T cells enriched from blood (not recorded which). The receptors originated from a woman between 50 and 59 years old who had recovered from COVID-19.

This chain links TRBV4-1 with TRBJ2-7, with 9 positions matching TRBD1. Germline lookup yields CDR1 MGHRA and CDR2 YSYEKL. This CDR3 has 15 amino acids. Trimming cost V 3 bases and J 4 bases; bases outside gene matches: 7. Written as DNA, the CDR3 is TGCGCCAGCAGCCAGCCCGGGACAGGGAAGTACGAGCAGTACTTC. As protein: CASSQPGTGKYEQYF.

This clone was detected once. V and J are TRBV7-2 and TRBJ2-7; no clear D. Germline values: CDR1 SGHTA, CDR2 FQGNSA. The CDR3 sequence is 12 residues long. Deletions cut 3 bases from V and 6 bases from J, with 9 bases between. DNA of the CDR3: TGTGCCAGCAGCTTCCCTCCGGGCGAGCAGTACTTC. It translates to CASSFPPGEQYF.

The chain couples TRBV14 to TRBJ2-7; 16 bases fit TRBD2. Per germline, CDR1 SGHDN and CDR2 FVKESK. This CDR3 has 19 residues. V lost 3 bases, J lost 0 bases, and 8 bases stayed unmatched. The CDR3 is CASSHPGLAGGPDSYEQYF. CDR3 nucleotide sequence: TGTGCCAGCAGCCACCCGGGACTAGCGGGAGGGCCAGACTCCTACGAGCAGTACTTC.

The CDR3 region has the DNA TGCGCCAGCAGCTTGGAGGGGTTACAAGAGACCCAGTACTTC. This encodes CASSLEGLQETQYF. The V gene is TRBV5-1, the J gene TRBJ2-5; TRBD1 is a possible D gene (5 bases). V was cut by 0 bases and J by 2 bases, with 8 bases left in between. Germline-derived CDR1 and CDR2 are SGHRS and YFSETQ. This CDR3 region has 14 residues.

This chain uses TRBV30 with TRBJ1-4; TRBD1 agrees at 9 bases. Germline V lookup: CDR1 GTSNPN, CDR2 SVGIG (reference sequence). The trim removed 1 base at V and 10 bases at J, leaving 10 bases unmatched. The CDR3 is 15 residues long. The CDR3: CAWSGGGQGFGKLFF. The CDR3 nucleotides read TGTGCCTGGAGTGGGGGGGGACAGGGCTTCGGAAAACTGTTTTTT.

The chain carries TRBV27 and TRBJ1-3; D may be TRBD1 (6 bases). The CDR3 has 14 residues. The germline gives CDR1 MNHEY, CDR2 SMNVEV (reference sequence). Trimming removed 3 bases at V and 1 base at J, with 7 bases between. This CDR3 reads CASSFTGSGNTIYF. CDR3 DNA: TGTGCCAGCAGTTTCACAGGGTCTGGAAACACCATATATTTT.

V is TRBV28 and J is TRBJ1-3, with a weak D call TRBD1 (5 bases). This CDR3 is built from 14 residues. CDR1 is MDHEN, CDR2 SYDVKM, per germline. V was clipped by 8 bases and J by 2 bases, with 13 bases between them. The CDR3 DNA sequence: TGTGCCAGCCGTGGAACAGGAGCTGGAAACACCATATATTTT. Its protein product is CASRGTGAGNTIYF.

The chain couples TRBV12-3 or TRBV12-4 to TRBJ1-2; D gene uncertain. Trimming removed 4 bases from V and 7 bases from J, with 7 bases in between. There are 11 residues in the CDR3. CDR3 coding DNA: TGTGCCAGCAGTTCGGTCGCTGGCTACACCTTC. Amino acids: CASSSVAGYTF.

This chain connects TRBV18 to TRBJ1-1, with TRBD1 as a possible D gene (6 bases). Germline values: CDR1 KGHSH, CDR2 LQKENI. The CDR3 sequence is 14 residues long. V lost 0 bases, J lost 4 bases, and 9 bases lay in between. The CDR3 DNA is TGTGCCAGCTCACCACCTTCAGGGGCCACTGAAGCTTTCTTT. The encoded protein is CASSPPSGATEAFF.

The chain links TRBV2 to TRBJ1-2, with D tentatively TRBD1 (5 bases). Germline assignment: CDR1 SNHLY and CDR2 FYNNEI. There are 13 residues in the CDR3. The ends were cut back, 1 base at V and 8 bases at J, with 11 bases in the middle. The CDR3 is CASSEEGMGGYTF. The CDR3 DNA reads TGTGCCAGCAGTGAAGAGGGGATGGGCGGCTACACCTTC.

The rearrangement joins TRBV7-8 to TRBJ2-1; 8 nucleotides align to TRBD2. This CDR3 spans 16 amino acids. After removal of 5 bases from V and 4 bases from J, the junction contained 10 bases not matched to a gene. CDR1 SGHVS and CDR2 FQNEAQ come from the germline V gene. The CDR3 here is CASSPEAGVPYNEQFF. CDR3 in DNA: TGTGCCAGCAGCCCGGAAGCGGGGGTGCCTTACAATGAGCAGTTCTTC.

The chain uses TRBV12-3 or TRBV12-4 and TRBJ2-3; D is unclear. Trimming removed 5 bases from V and 1 base from J, with 7 bases in between. This CDR3 has 13 residues. CDR3 loop: CASSGPRTDTQYF. As DNA, the CDR3 is TGTGCCAGCAGTGGCCCGCGCACAGATACGCAGTATTTT.

The chain combines TRBV19 with TRBJ2-7; 11 bases align to TRBD2. The V segment lost 3 bases and the J segment 4 bases; nucleotides outside the gene matches: 5. Germline lookup yields CDR1 LNHDA and CDR2 SQIVND (reference sequence). The CDR3 length is 15 residues. CDR3 protein: CASSIGLAGTYEQYF. The CDR3 nucleotides are TGTGCCAGTAGTATCGGACTAGCGGGCACTTACGAGCAGTACTTC.

The chain uses TRBV4-3 and TRBJ1-2; D is possibly TRBD1 (5 bases). Germline assignment: CDR1 LGHNA and CDR2 YSLEER. Trimming shortened V by 4 bases and J by 0 bases, and 15 bases separated the two germline ends. The CDR3 runs 16 residues. The CDR3 nucleotides are TGCGCCAGCAGCCCCGATTACAGGAGGGCTAACTATGGCTACACCTTC. Translating gives CASSPDYRRANYGYTF.

The chain links TRBV19 to TRBJ1-1, with a possible D match to TRBD1 (5 bases). CDR1 LNHDA and CDR2 SQIVND come from the germline V gene (reference sequence). The CDR3 sequence is 12 residues long. V was shortened by 8 bases and J by 3 bases, with 10 bases between the two germline ends. CDR3 in amino acids: CASQGGDTEAFF. The CDR3 region has the DNA TGTGCCAGTCAGGGCGGGGACACTGAAGCTTTCTTT.